The 17 T cell receptor beta chains below were found in one sample sequenced in a study of blood T cell repertoires in COVID-19. Sequencing was performed with immunoSEQ multiplex PCR; in TCRdb, only in-frame clones are kept and a portion is missing. The repertoire holds about 89,000 clones, over 60% seen once, with about half in the top ten. The specimen was peripheral blood. The receptor source for this set is a human donor in a cohort sampled during active COVID-19.

This clone was counted a few times. The rearrangement joins TRBV7-9 to TRBJ2-2; D might be TRBD2 (6 bases). Per the germline V gene, CDR1 is SEHNR and CDR2 is FQNEAQ (reference sequence). The V end lost 11 bases, the J end lost 0 bases, and 16 bases lay between the germline ends. The CDR3 loop spans 15 amino acids. CDR3 protein: CALGARDSNTGELFF. DNA for the CDR3: TGTGCCCTCGGGGCACGGGACTCGAACACCGGGGAGCTGTTTTTT.

The chain carries TRBV24-1 and TRBJ2-5, with 11 bases fitting TRBD2. Germline V gene data show CDR1 as KGHDR and CDR2 as SFDVKD. The CDR3 is 19 amino acids. J lost 5 bases, V lost 3 bases, and 16 bases had no gene match. CDR3 in DNA: TGTGCCACCAGTGATGCCCCGGGACTAGCGGAGACGATTTGGGAGACCCAGTACTTC. It codes for CATSDAPGLAETIWETQYF.

This clone was detected only once. The chain carries TRBV4-2 and TRBJ2-5; D perhaps matches TRBD1 (8 bases). CDR1 and CDR2 from the germline V gene are LGHNA and YNFKEQ. The CDR3 contains 16 residues. The germline V and J ends were trimmed by 5 bases and 5 bases, with 21 bases remaining between them. The CDR3 region is CASSTGGRAGEETQYF. In DNA form, the CDR3 reads TGTGCCAGCAGCACAGGGGGTAGGGCGGGAGAGGAGACCCAGTACTTC.

The V gene is TRBV21-1, the J gene TRBJ2-3; TRBD2, the D gene given by the table, was not confirmed from the DNA. TRBV21-1 is a documented pseudogene. The CDR3 is 16 amino acids. The CDR3 here is CASSTNSGLAEGTQYF. CDR3 DNA: TGTGCCAGCAGCACAAATTCGGGACTAGCGGAAGGAACGCAGTATTTT.

The rearrangement joins TRBV14 to TRBJ2-3, with a possible D match to TRBD2 (6 bases). The CDR3 length is 15 residues. Trimming took off 4 bases at V and 5 bases at J, with 16 bases between the two ends. CDR1 is SGHDN, CDR2 FVKESK, per germline. The CDR3 bases are TGTGCCAGCAGCCCCCCCCAACGGGGGAAAGATACGCAGTATTTT. It yields the protein CASSPPQRGKDTQYF.

A few counts support this clone. CDR3 loop: CASSRAGQGAGEQYF. For the CDR3, the DNA is TGTGCCAGCAGCCGAGCGGGACAGGGGGCGGGGGAGCAGTACTTC. The chain links TRBV11-2 to TRBJ2-7, with 12 bases matching TRBD1. The CDR3 runs 15 residues. Germline-derived CDR1 and CDR2 are SGHAT and FQNNGV. Unmatched junction bases numbered 9, after V lost 5 bases and J lost 7 bases.

This clone has a single count. The chain joins TRBV27 to TRBJ2-7, with TRBD2 matching 12 bases. The germline V gene has CDR1 MNHEY and CDR2 SMNVEV (reference sequence). The length of the CDR3 is 16 residues. V lost 5 bases and J lost 6; bases outside the gene matches: 11. The CDR3, as DNA: TGTGCCAGCAGTCGAGGGACTAGCGGGTGGCTTGGCGAGCAGTACTTC. Its protein is CASSRGTSGWLGEQYF.

The chain carries TRBV28 and TRBJ2-7; 9 bases fit TRBD1. V lost 4 bases and J lost 0; bases outside the gene matches: 7. This CDR3 has 16 residues. Germline-derived CDR1 and CDR2 are MDHEN and SYDVKM. CDR3 nucleotide sequence: TGTGCCAGCAGTTCCCCCTCGACAGGGGGCTCCTACGAGCAGTACTTC. Translated, it gives CASSSPSTGGSYEQYF.

The CDR3 loop is CASSQDWTSGYEQYF. The CDR3 bases are TGCGCCAGCAGCCAAGATTGGACTAGCGGCTACGAGCAGTACTTC. This sequence joins TRBV4-3 and TRBJ2-7; 10 bases are shared with TRBD2. The CDR3 loop spans 15 amino acids. CDR1 LGHNA and CDR2 YSLEER come from the germline V gene. V was pared by 0 bases and J by 3 bases, with 2 bases of the junction left unmatched.

This clone occurred once. The chain recombines TRBV28 with TRBJ1-3; D unclear. The germline V gene has CDR1 MDHEN and CDR2 SYDVKM. V shed 5 bases and J shed 0 bases, with 11 bases lying between them. The CDR3 covers 15 residues. CDR3 coding DNA: TGTGCCAGCAGTCGTTCTTTGTACTCTGGAAACACCATATATTTT. Its translation: CASSRSLYSGNTIYF.

V gene TRBV19 combines with J gene TRBJ2-3, with 9 nucleotides matching TRBD1. Trimming at V came to 4 bases and at J to 1 base, leaving 6 bases not matched to a gene. The CDR3 extends over 16 amino acids. The germline CDR1 and CDR2 sequences are LNHDA and SQIVND (reference sequence). CDR3 coding DNA: TGTGCCAGTAGTACCGGGACAGGGACCCGCACAGATACGCAGTATTTT. It specifies CASSTGTGTRTDTQYF.

The CDR3 region is CASSSLIEQYF. CDR3 nucleotide sequence: TGTGCCAGCAGTTCTTTAATCGAGCAGTACTTC. The V call is TRBV28, the J call TRBJ2-7, with D hard to call. This CDR3 contains 11 residues. The ends were cut back, 4 bases at V and 6 bases at J, with 7 bases in the middle. CDR1 is MDHEN and CDR2 is SYDVKM in the germline V gene.

The rearrangement uses TRBV10-1 and TRBJ2-7, with 7 bases that match TRBD2. The CDR3 consists of 16 residues. With 0 bases clipped from V and 5 bases from J, the junction kept 10 bases outside the gene matches. Germline assignment: CDR1 WNHNN and CDR2 SYGVQD (reference sequence). The CDR3 sequence: CASSESAGVFNNEQYF. DNA of the CDR3: TGCGCCAGCAGTGAGTCGGCGGGGGTGTTTAACAACGAGCAGTACTTC.

Comment on this clone: Other DNA sequences from this sample encode an identical CDR3 as well. CDR3 region: CASSVVASGQETQYF. CDR3 nucleotide sequence: TGTGCCAGCAGCGTAGTGGCTAGCGGTCAAGAGACCCAGTACTTC. The chain has TRBV9 and TRBJ2-5, with 7 positions matching TRBD2. Trimming took 0 bases from V and 2 from J; bases not matched to a gene: 4. From germline, CDR1 is SGDLS and CDR2 YYNGEE. This CDR3 is 15 amino acids long. The full variable domain, completed using reference TRBV9 and TRBJ2-5, is DSGVTQTPKHLITATGQRVTLRCSPRSGDLSVYWYQQSLDQGLQFLIQYYNGEERAKGNILERFSAQQFPDLHSELNLSSLELGDSALYFCASSVVASGQETQYFGPGTRLLVL.

The chain's CDR3 is CASSQANSGTLSTDTQYF. CDR3 nucleotides: TGCGCCAGCAGCCAGGCCAATAGCGGGACCTTAAGCACAGATACGCAGTATTTT. This chain uses TRBV4-1 with TRBJ2-3; 8 bases fit TRBD2. V shed 3 bases, J shed 0 bases, and the junction held 11 bases outside the gene matches. Germline V gene data show CDR1 as MGHRA and CDR2 as YSYEKL. CDR3 length: 18 amino acids.

The CDR3, as DNA: TGTGCCAGCAGCGAAGGGGGCGGCTACACCTTC. Translated, it gives CASSEGGGYTF. The rearrangement uses TRBV9 and TRBJ1-2, with 7 bases identical to TRBD1. Trimming took 3 bases from V and 8 from J; bases not matched to a gene: 1. Per germline, CDR1 SGDLS and CDR2 YYNGEE. The CDR3 sequence is 11 residues long.

V gene TRBV5-1 combines with J gene TRBJ2-1, with D maybe TRBD2 (6 bases). Germline V gene lookup returns CDR1 SGHRS and CDR2 YFSETQ. V was shortened by 0 bases and J by 8 bases, with 12 bases between the two germline ends. The CDR3 runs 14 residues. Here the CDR3 DNA reads TGCGCCAGCAGCTTGGACTCGTCTAGCGATGAGCAGTTCTTC. Translated: CASSLDSSSDEQFF. Supplemented by reference TRBV5-1 and TRBJ2-1, the full variable domain reads KAGVTQTPRYLIKTRGQQVTLSCSPISGHRSVSWYQQTPGQGLQFLFEYFSETQRNKGNFPGRFSGRQFSNSRSEMNVSTLELGDSALYLCASSLDSSSDEQFFGPGTRLTVL.